A selection of T cell receptor beta chains follows, all from one sample in a study of T-cell memory formation after mild COVID-19. TCRdb passed the 5' RACE reads through MiXCR, listing each CDR3 protein once. The table has roughly 320,000 distinct CDR3 sequences, 28% seen once. Material: PBMCs or a T cell subset sorted from them (not recorded which). These receptors were obtained from an adult woman who had mild COVID-19 (a few samples of this study predate the infection). Cell type and time point are not known. Both conserved end residues are trimmed from each CDR3. Each record gives: V gene, CDR3 protein.

>TRBV6-2/TRBV6-3
ASSYGGARNYGYT
>TRBV15
ATSRGLAGGTNEQF
>TRBV7-9
ASKDGEETQY
>TRBV5-1
ASSLQFPGFGETQY
>TRBV7-2
ASSQGRGQTDTQY
>TRBV27
ASSSPTGGGETQY
>TRBV29-1
SVPGTARRAF
>TRBV14
ASSQGVHTEAF
>TRBV5-1
ASRRDSAGGEAF
>TRBV6-5
ASRQGVLNTEAF
>TRBV7-2
ASSSNLGGLENIQY
>TRBV20-1
SASPGANHEQY
>TRBV7-2
ASSLAGHAEKLF
>TRBV6-6
ASSPGQGIYEQY
>TRBV12-3/TRBV12-4
ASSFLLAQTGELF
>TRBV12-3/TRBV12-4
ASSWAAIDSSGANVLT
>TRBV6-2/TRBV6-3
ASTKAGTSGRSQF
>TRBV7-9
ASSPPGTSGRFVHNEQF
>TRBV5-1
ASSPEDRFDYEQY
>TRBV24-1
ATSDLQGDGANVLT
>TRBV18
ASSPRAGEVWFVETREF
>TRBV3-1
ASSHSGTHNYNEQF
>TRBV7-8
ASSFGFLGSYEQY
>TRBV15
TTSRDADFSYEQY
>TRBV7-3
ASSLTGTQETQY
>TRBV12-3/TRBV12-4
ASSVRADGEAF
>TRBV9
ASSVWDGLNTEAF
>TRBV5-4
ASSSQAGPRGNTQY
>TRBV20-1
SARERSIGHV
>TRBV7-9
ASTPPPGRALLNEQY
>TRBV7-2
ASSRAGMGETQY
>TRBV20-1
SAAGTGDRKTQY
>TRBV29-1
IARVVWGDEQF
>TRBV21-1
ASSRPRVEIYEQY
>TRBV20-1
SARDWTSHSGANVLT
>TRBV7-2
ASSPPGYTDTQY
>TRBV2
ASTRDLQGGSPLH
>TRBV3-1
ASSQAYSEQF
>TRBV6-5
ASSYSMSSGRYEQY
>TRBV5-1
ASSPPGQAYGYT
>TRBV12-2
ASRMGTVHEQY
>TRBV2
ASSERGLVLRFYEQY
>TRBV7-9
ASSGSGTAKNEQF
>TRBV20-1
SASYQGPDTQY
>TRBV9
ASSVGRGEAF
>TRBV12-3/TRBV12-4
ASSLRRVLTDTQY
>TRBV7-9
ASSLQPGEETQY